This T cell receptor beta chain was identified during a study of blood T cell repertoires in COVID-19. The wider study: The United States, Italy and Spain were the sources of the acute and convalescent COVID-19 samples. From T cells, B-cell-depleted T cells, or PBMCs came the material, which was cDNA or gDNA.

CDR1 and CDR2 (germline): SNHLY, FYNNEI. V trimming: 7 bases; J trimming: 6 bases; junction bases outside the gene matches: 18. This CDR3 has 17 amino acids. Original analysis: Quantification of nucleated cells was approximated via reference gene primer amplification. The protocol was immunoSEQ multiplex PCR, while the TCRdb copy is restricted to in-frame clones and leaves out a portion. From that table come the V and J calls and clone size; the DNA was used to work out D and trimming. Here the sample spans over 70,000 clones, 80% being singletons. Input material: peripheral blood. The chain recombines TRBV2 with TRBJ2-1; TRBD2 matches at 7 bases. This receptor was identified in a woman in her 70s with acute or convalescent COVID-19. The CDR3 bases are TGTGCCAGCAAACTTACGCGTCTAGGCGGGAGAGGCAATGAGCAGTTCTTC. It translates to CASKLTRLGGRGNEQFF.